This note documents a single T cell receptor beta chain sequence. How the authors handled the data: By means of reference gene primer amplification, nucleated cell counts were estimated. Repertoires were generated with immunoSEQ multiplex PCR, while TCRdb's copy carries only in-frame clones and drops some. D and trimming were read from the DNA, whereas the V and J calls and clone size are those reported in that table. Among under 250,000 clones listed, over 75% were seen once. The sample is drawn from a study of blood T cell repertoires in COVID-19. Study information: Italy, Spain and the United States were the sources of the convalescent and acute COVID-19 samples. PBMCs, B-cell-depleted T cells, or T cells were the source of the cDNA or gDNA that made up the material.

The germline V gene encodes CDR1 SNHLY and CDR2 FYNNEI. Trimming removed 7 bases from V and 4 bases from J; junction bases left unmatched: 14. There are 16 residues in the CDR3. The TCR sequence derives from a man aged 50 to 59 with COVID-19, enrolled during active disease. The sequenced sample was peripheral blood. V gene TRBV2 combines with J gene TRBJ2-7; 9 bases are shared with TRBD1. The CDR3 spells CASTSGTGTGRYEQYF. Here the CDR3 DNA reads TGTGCCAGCACAAGTGGGACCGGGACAGGGAGGTACGAGCAGTACTTC. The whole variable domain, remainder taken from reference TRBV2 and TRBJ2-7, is EPEVTQTPSHQVTQMGQEVILRCVPISNHLYFYWYRQILGQKVEFLVSFYNNEISEKSEIFDDQFSVERPDGSNFTLKIRSTKLEDSAMYFCASTSGTGTGRYEQYFGPGTRLTVT.